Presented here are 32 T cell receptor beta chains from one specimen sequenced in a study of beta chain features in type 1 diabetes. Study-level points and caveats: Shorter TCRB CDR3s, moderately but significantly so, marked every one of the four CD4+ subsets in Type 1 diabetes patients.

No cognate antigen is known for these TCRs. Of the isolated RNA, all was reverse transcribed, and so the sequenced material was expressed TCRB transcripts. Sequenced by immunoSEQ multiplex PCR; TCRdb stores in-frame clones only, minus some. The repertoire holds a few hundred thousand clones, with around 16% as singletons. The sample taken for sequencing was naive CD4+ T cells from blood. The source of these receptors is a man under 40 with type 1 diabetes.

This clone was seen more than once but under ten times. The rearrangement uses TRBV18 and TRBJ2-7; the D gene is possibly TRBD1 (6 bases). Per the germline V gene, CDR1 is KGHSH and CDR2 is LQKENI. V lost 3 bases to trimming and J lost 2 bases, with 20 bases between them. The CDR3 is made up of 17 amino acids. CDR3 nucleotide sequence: TGTGCCAGCTCACCTTTTGCCCCCGGGACACTAGCCTACGAGCAGTACTTC. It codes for CASSPFAPGTLAYEQYF.

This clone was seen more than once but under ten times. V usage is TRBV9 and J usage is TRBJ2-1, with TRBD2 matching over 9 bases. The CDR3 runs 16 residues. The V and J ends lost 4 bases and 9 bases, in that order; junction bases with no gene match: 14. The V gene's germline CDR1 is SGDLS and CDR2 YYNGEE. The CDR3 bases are TGTGCCAGCAGCCCCCTAGCGGGAACTGAGCACTTTGAGCAGTTCTTC. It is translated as CASSPLAGTEHFEQFF.

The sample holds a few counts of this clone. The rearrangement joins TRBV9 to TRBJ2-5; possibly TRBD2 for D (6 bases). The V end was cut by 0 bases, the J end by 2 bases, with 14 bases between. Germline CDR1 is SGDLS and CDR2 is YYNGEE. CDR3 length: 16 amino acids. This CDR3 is CASSVAGGTAQETQYF. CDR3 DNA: TGTGCCAGCAGCGTAGCAGGAGGGACTGCTCAAGAGACCCAGTACTTC.

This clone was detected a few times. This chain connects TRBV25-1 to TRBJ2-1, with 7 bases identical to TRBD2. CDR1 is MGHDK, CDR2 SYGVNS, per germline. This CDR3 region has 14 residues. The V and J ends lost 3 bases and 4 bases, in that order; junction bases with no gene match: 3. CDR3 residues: CASSDLAAYNEQFF. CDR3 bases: TGTGCCAGCAGTGATCTAGCGGCTTACAATGAGCAGTTCTTC.

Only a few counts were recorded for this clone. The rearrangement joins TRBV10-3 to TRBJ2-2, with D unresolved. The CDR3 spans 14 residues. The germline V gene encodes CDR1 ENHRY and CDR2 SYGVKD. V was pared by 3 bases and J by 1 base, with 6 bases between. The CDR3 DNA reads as TGTGCCATCAGTGAAGCTAAGAACACCGGGGAGCTGTTTTTT. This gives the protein CAISEAKNTGELFF.

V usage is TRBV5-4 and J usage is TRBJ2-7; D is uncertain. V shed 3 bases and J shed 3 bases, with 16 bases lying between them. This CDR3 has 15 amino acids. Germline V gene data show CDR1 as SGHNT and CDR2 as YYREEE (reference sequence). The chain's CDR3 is CASSSSLGSFYEQYF. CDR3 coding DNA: TGTGCCAGCAGCTCCAGCCTAGGATCTTTCTACGAGCAGTACTTC.

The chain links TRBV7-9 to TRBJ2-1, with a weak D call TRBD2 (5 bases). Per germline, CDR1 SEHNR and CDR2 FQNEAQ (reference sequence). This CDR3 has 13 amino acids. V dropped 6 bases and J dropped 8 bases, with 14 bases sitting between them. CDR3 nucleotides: TGTGCCAGCAGACAGAACCAGGACTATGAGCAGTTCTTC. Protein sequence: CASRQNQDYEQFF.

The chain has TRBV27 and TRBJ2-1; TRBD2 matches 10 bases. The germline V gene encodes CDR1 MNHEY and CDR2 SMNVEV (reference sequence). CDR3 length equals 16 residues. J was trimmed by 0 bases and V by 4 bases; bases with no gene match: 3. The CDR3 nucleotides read TGTGCCAGCAGTTCCCCTAGCGGGAGCTCCTACAATGAGCAGTTCTTC. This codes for CASSSPSGSSYNEQFF.

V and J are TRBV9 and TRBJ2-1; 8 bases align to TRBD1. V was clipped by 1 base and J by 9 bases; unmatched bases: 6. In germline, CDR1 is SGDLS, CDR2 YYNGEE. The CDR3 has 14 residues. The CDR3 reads CASSVSAGGSEQFF. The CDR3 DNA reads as TGTGCCAGCAGCGTATCGGCAGGGGGCTCTGAGCAGTTCTTC.

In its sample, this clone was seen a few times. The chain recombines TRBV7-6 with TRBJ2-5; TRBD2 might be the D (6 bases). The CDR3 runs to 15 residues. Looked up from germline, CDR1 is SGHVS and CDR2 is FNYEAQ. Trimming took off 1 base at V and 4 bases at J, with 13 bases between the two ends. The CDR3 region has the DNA TGTGCCAGCAGCTTAGGTGGACTAAGGGTAGAGACCCAGTACTTC. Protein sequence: CASSLGGLRVETQYF.

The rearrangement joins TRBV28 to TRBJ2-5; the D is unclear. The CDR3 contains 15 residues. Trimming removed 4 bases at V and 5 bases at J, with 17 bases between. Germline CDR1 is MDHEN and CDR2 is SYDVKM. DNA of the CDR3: TGTGCCAGCAGTTATCTCATTTTGGAAAGGGAGACCCAGTACTTC. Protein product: CASSYLILERETQYF.

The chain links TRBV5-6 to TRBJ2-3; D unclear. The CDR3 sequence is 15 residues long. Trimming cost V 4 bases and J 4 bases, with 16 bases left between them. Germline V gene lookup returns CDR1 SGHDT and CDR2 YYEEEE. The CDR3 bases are TGTGCCAGCAGCGGAATGGTGGAGAATGCAGATACGCAGTATTTT. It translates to CASSGMVENADTQYF.

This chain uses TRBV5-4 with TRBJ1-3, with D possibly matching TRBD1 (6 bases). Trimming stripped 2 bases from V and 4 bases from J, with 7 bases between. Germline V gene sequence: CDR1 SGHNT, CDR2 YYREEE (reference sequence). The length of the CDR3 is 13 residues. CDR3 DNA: TGTGCCAGCAGCTTAACAGGGGGAAACACCATATATTTT. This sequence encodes CASSLTGGNTIYF.

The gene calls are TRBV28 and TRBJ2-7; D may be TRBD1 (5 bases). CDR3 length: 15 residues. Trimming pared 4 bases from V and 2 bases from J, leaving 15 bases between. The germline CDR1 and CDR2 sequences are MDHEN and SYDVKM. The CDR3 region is CASSSSSGLAYEQYF. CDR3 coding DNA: TGTGCCAGCAGTTCATCCTCAGGGCTAGCCTACGAGCAGTACTTC. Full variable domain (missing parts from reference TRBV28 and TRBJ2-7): DVKVTQSSRYLVKRTGEKVFLECVQDMDHENMFWYRQDPGLGLRLIYFSYDVKMKEKGDIPEGYSVSREKKERFSLILESASTNQTSMYLCASSSSSGLAYEQYFGPGTRLTVT.

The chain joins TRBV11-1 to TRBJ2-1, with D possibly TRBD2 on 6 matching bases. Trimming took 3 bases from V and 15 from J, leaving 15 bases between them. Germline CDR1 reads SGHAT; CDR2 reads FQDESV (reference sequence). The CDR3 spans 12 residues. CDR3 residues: CASSLWGGLGFF. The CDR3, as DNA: TGTGCCAGCAGCTTGTGGGGAGGCCTAGGGTTCTTC.

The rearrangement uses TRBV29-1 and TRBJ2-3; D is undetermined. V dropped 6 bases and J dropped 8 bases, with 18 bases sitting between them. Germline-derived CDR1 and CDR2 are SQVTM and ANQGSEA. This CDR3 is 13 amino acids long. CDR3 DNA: TGCAGCGTCGCCTCGGTTGTTGTGAGTACGCAGTATTTT. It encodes CSVASVVVSTQYF.

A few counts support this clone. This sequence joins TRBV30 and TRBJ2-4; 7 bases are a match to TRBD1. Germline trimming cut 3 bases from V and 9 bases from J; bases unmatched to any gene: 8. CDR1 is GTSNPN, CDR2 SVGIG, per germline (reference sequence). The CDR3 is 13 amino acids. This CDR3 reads CAWSLQQGSIQYF. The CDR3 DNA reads TGTGCCTGGAGCCTTCAACAGGGGTCCATTCAGTACTTC. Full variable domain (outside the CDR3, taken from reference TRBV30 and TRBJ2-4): SQTIHQWPATLVQPVGSPLSLECTVEGTSNPNLYWYRQAAGRGLQLLFYSVGIGQISSEVPQNLSASRPQDRQFILSSKKLLLSDSGFYLCAWSLQQGSIQYFGAGTRLSVL.

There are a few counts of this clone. The CDR3 coding sequence is TGTGCCAGCAGCGTACGGACTAGCGGTTACAATGAGCAGTTCTTC. Protein sequence: CASSVRTSGYNEQFF. The rearrangement joins TRBV9 to TRBJ2-1; TRBD2 matches at 10 bases. CDR1 is SGDLS and CDR2 is YYNGEE in the germline V gene. This CDR3 spans 15 amino acids. V gave up 1 base and J gave up 4 bases; unmatched junction bases: 2.

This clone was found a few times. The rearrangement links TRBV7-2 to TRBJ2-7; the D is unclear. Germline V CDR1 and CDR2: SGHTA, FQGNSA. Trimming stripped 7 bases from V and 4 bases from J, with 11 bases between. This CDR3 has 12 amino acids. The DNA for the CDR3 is TGTGCCAGCACCCGTCTAGGGTACGAGCAGTACTTC. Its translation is CASTRLGYEQYF.

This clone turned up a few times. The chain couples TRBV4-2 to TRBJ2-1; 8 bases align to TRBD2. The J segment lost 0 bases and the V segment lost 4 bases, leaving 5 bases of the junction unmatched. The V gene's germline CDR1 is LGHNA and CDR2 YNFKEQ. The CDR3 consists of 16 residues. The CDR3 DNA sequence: TGTGCCAGCAGCCGGACTAGCCTGAGCTCCTACAATGAGCAGTTCTTC. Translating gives CASSRTSLSSYNEQFF.

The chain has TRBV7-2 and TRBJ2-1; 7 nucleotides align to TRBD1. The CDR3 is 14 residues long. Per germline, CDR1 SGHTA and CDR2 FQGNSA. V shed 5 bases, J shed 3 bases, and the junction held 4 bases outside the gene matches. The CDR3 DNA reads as TGTGCCAGCAGCCCTAGACAGGGCTACAATGAGCAGTTCTTC. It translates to CASSPRQGYNEQFF.

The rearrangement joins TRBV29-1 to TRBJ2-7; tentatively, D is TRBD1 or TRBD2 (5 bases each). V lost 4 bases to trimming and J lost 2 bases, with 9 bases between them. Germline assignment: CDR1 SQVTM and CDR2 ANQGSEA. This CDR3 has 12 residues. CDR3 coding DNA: TGCAGCGTTGTAGCGACAGCCTACGAGCAGTACTTC. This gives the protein CSVVATAYEQYF.

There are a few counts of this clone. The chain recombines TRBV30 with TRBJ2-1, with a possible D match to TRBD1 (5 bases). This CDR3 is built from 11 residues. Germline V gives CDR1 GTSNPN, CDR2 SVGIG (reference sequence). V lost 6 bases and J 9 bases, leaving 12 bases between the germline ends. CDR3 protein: CACRVDGEQFF. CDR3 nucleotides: TGTGCCTGCAGGGTAGATGGTGAGCAGTTCTTC.

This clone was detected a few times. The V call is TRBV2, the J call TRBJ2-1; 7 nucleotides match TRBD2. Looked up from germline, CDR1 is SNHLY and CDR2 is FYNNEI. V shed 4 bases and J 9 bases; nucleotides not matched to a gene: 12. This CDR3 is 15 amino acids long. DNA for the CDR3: TGTGCCAGCAGTGTTCGGCGGGAGCCCTCCTTTGAGCAGTTCTTC. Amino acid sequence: CASSVRREPSFEQFF.

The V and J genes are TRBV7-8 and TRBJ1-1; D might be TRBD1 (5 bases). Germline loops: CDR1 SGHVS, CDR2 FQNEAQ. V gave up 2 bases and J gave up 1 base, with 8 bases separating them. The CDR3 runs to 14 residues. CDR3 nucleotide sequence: TGTGCCAGCAGCTTATCTACAGGGAACACTGAAGCTTTCTTT. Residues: CASSLSTGNTEAFF.

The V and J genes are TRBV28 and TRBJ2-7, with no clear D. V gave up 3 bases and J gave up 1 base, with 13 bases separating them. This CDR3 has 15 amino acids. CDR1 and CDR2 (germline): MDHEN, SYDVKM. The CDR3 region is CASSFQLDGSYEQYF. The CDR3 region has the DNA TGTGCCAGCAGTTTCCAATTGGACGGTTCCTACGAGCAGTACTTC.

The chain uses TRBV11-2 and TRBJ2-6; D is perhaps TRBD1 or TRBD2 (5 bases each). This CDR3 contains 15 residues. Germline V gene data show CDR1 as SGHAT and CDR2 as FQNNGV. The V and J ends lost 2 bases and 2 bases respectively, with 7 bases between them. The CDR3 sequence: CASSLTGPGANVLTF. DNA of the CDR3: TGTGCCAGCAGCTTAACGGGGCCTGGGGCCAACGTCCTGACTTTC.

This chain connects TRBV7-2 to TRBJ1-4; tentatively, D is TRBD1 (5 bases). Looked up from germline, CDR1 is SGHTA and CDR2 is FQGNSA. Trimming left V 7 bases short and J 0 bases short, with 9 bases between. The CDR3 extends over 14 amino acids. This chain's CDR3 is CASTSGATNEKLFF. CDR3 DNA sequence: TGTGCCAGCACCTCGGGGGCAACTAATGAAAAACTGTTTTTT.

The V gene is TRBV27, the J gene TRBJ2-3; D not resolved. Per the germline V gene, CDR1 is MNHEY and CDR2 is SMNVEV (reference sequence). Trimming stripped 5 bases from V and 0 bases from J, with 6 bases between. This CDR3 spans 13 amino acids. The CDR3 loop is CASSRSSTDTQYF. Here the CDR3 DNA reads TGTGCCAGCAGTCGATCGAGCACAGATACGCAGTATTTT.

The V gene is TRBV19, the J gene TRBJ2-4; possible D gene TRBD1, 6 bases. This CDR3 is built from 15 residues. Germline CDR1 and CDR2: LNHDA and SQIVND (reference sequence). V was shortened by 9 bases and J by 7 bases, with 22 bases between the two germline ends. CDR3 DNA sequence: TGTGCCAGCAACGACCGGGACATTTCTCGGAACATTCAGTACTTC. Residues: CASNDRDISRNIQYF.

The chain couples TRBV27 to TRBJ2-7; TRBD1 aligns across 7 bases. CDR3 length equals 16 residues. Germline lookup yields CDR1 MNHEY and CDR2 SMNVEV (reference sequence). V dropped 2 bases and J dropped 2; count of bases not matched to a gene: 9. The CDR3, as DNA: TGTGCCAGCAGTTTAGAAGGGCGACAGGGCACCTACGAGCAGTACTTC. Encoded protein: CASSLEGRQGTYEQYF.

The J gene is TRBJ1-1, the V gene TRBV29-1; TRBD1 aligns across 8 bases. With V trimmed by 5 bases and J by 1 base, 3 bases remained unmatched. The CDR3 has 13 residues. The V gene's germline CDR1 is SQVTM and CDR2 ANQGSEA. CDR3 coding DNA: TGCAGCGTTACGGGACAGGCGAACACTGAAGCTTTCTTT. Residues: CSVTGQANTEAFF. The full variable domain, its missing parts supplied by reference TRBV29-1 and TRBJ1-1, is SAVISQKPSRDICQRGTSLTIQCQVDSQVTMMFWYRQQPGQSLTLIATANQGSEATYESGFVIDKFPISRPNLTFSTLTVSNMSPEDSSIYLCSVTGQANTEAFFGQGTRLTVV.